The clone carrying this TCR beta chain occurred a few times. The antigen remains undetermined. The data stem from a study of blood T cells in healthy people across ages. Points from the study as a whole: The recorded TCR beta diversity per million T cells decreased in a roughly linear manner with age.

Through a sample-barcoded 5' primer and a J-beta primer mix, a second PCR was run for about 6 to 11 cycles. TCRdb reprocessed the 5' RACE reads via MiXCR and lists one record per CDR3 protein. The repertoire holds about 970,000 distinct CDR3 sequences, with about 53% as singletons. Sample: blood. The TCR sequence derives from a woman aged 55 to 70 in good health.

The CDR3 is CASSLIQGNSGANVLTF. The CDR3 bases are TGTGCCAGCAGCTTGATACAGGGTAACTCTGGGGCCAACGTCCTGACTTTC. The chain couples TRBV5-5 to TRBJ2-6, with D possibly matching TRBD1 (6 bases). The CDR3 consists of 17 residues. The V end was cut by 1 base, the J end by 0 bases, with 11 bases between. CDR1 SGHKS and CDR2 YYEKEE come from the germline V gene (reference sequence).